This TCR beta chain appears in the sequencing data of a study of blood T cell repertoires in COVID-19 (dated by TCRdb to between 2020 and 2021). At the level of the whole study: Samples covering the acute and convalescent phases of COVID-19 were provided by collaborators in the United States, Italy and Spain. The material from the prospective study consisted of cDNA or gDNA derived from T cells, B-cell-depleted T cells, or PBMCs. Samples were obtained from the ongoing ImmuneRACE study (first 160 participants) and from about 1,300 subjects provided by 6 global collaborators. The repertoires were made available in a free public database intended to serve as a resource for research on the immune response to SARS-CoV-2. HLA class I and class II types, where available, came from metadata supplied by the sample provider rather than from assay-based typing. Deeply sampled blood TCRbeta repertoires from subjects exposed to, actively infected with, or recovered from COVID-19 were included in the dataset. The sample metadata nearly always contained a de-identified subject ID, COVID-19 status, age in years and sex.

TCRbeta CDR3 regions were amplified from genomic DNA using the immunoSEQ Assay, a bias-controlled multiplex PCR. Per the source publication's procedure: Within the assay, amplification of reference gene primers was used to estimate how many nucleated cells each sample contained. To quantify the absolute abundance of each unique TCRbeta CDR3 rearrangement, sequence reads were collapsed and filtered. Productive Simpson clonality was computed per sample as the square root of Simpson's diversity index over productive rearrangements. The table was pulled from immuneACCESS by TCRdb, which kept in-frame rearrangements only. Such tables lose some clones; where checked, under half of the loss comes from unresolved V genes, and the rest has no known cause. The V and J calls and clone size were taken over from that table, and D and trimming were inferred from the DNA. The sample records approximately 300,000 clones, 70% to 90% of which are singletons. The top ten clonotypes cover approximately 5.4% of the sample.

Overall results and qualifications from the work: Clinical and demographic metadata were provided uncurated, with the amount varying by source and participant.

This clone was recorded once. This clone's antigen is unknown. Qualities for individual bases were not recorded, and no much larger clone is one base off. Participants in the prospective study were enrolled through a virtual design, were aged 18 to 89 years, and lived in roughly 24 United States geographic areas. In the prospective study, participants were assigned to cohorts based on the clinical history participants reported in a screening survey and a study questionnaire. For ImmuneRACE Cohort 3, a participant was defined as recovered based on two consecutive negative NP/OP PCR tests, clearance by a healthcare professional, or resolution of symptoms. In the prospective study, whole blood, serum and a nasopharyngeal or oropharyngeal swab were collected from each participant by mobile phlebotomists. Participants in the prospective study had the option to provide additional blood draws and questionnaires over a 2-month period. Blood samples from the prospective study were shipped frozen or at room temperature prior to DNA extraction.

Trimming at the junction amounts to 7 bases on V and 4 bases on J, and the germline ends lie 13 bases apart. Its CDR3 holds 14 amino acids, cysteine through phenylalanine. Solely the CDR3 DNA is kept, with 42 bases framed from the first base. As encoded in the germline V gene (reference sequence), CDR1 is LNHDA while CDR2 is SQIVND. The sample taken for sequencing was PBMCs or T cells enriched from blood (not recorded which). The receptor was isolated from a woman in her 30s who had recovered from COVID-19. The chain joins TRBV19 to TRBJ2-2; TRBD2 might be the D gene, on 6 matching bases. The DNA sequence is given as TGTGCCAGTACGTTCGGAGGGGCCACCGGGGAGCTGTTTTTT. This codes for CASTFGGATGELFF.